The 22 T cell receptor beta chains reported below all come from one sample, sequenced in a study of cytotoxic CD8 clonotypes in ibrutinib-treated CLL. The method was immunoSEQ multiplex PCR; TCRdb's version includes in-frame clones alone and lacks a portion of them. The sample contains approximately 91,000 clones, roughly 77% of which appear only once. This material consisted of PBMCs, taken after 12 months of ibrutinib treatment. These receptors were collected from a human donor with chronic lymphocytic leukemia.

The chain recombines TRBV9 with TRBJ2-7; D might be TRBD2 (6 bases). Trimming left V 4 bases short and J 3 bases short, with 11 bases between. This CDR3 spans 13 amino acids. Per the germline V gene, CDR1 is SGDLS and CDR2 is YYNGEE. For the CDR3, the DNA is TGTGCCAGCAGCCCCGGGAGCCTCTACGAGCAGTACTTC. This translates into CASSPGSLYEQYF.

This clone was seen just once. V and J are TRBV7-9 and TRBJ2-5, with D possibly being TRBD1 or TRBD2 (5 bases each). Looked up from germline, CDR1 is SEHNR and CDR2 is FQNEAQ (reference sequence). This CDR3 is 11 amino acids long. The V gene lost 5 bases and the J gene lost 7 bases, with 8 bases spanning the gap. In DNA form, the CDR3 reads TGTGCCAGCAGCGCCGGGGCGACCCAGTACTTC. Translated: CASSAGATQYF.

CDR3 bases: TGTGCCAGTAGTGCCCCCTGGCCCAGCTCCTACAATGAGCAGTTCTTC. Translating it yields CASSAPWPSSYNEQFF. This rearrangement joins TRBV19 to TRBJ2-1; no reliable D call. CDR1 LNHDA and CDR2 SQIVND come from the germline V gene (reference sequence). The CDR3 has 16 residues. The V and J ends lost 5 bases and 0 bases respectively, with 14 bases between them.

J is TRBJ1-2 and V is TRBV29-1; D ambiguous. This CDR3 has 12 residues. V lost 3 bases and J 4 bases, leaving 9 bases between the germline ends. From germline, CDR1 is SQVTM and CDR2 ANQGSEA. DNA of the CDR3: TGCAGCGTTGATTCTGGGCCCTATGGCTACACCTTC. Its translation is CSVDSGPYGYTF.

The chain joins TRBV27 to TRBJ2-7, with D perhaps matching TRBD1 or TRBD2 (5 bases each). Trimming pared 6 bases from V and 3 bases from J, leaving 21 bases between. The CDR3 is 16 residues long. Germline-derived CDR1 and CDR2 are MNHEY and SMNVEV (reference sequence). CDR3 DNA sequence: TGTGCCAGCAGCCCCACCCGGACAAGGGGAGACTACGAGCAGTACTTC. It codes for CASSPTRTRGDYEQYF.

The CDR3 DNA reads as TGTGCCAGCGCCCAGGGAAGCACTGAAGCTTTCTTT. This translates into CASAQGSTEAFF. The chain employs TRBV28 and TRBJ1-1; D may be TRBD1 (5 bases). V lost 8 bases to trimming and J lost 4 bases, with 11 bases between them. Germline CDR1 reads MDHEN; CDR2 reads SYDVKM. This CDR3 has 12 amino acids.

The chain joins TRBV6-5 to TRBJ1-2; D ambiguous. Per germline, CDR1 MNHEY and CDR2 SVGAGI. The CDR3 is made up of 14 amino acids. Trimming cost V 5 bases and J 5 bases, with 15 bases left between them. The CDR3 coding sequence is TGTGCCAGCAGTACCCCCGGACCCTCATATGGCTACACCTTC. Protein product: CASSTPGPSYGYTF.

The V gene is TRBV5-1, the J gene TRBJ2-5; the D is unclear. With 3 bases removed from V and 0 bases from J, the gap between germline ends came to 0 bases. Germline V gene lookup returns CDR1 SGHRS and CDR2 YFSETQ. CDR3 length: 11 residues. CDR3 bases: TGCGCCAGCAGCTACCAAGAGACCCAGTACTTC. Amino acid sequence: CASSYQETQYF.

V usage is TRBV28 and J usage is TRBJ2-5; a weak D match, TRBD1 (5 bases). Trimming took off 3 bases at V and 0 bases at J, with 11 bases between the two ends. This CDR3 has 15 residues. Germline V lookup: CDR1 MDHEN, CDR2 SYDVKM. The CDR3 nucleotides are TGTGCCAGCAGTTTTTTGCCAGGGAACCAAGAGACCCAGTACTTC. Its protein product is CASSFLPGNQETQYF.

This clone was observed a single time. This chain's CDR3 is CAIRGGQLDEKLFF. CDR3 nucleotide sequence: TGTGCCATCAGGGGCGGACAGCTCGATGAAAAACTGTTTTTT. V is TRBV10-3 and J is TRBJ1-4; TRBD1 might be the D (6 bases). CDR3 size: 14 residues. Per germline, CDR1 ENHRY and CDR2 SYGVKD. V gave up 6 bases and J gave up 6 bases, with 14 bases separating them.

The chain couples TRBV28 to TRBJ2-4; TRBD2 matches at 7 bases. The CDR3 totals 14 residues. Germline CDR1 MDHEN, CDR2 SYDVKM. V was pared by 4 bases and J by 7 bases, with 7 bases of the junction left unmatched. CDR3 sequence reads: CASSYGPGGNIQYF. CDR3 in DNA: TGTGCCAGCAGTTACGGCCCCGGGGGGAACATTCAGTACTTC.

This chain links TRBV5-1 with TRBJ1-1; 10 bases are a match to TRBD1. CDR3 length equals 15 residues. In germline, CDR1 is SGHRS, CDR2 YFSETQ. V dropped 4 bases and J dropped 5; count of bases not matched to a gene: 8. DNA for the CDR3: TGCGCCAGCAGCCATCCGGGACAGGGGAGTACTGAAGCTTTCTTT. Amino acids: CASSHPGQGSTEAFF.

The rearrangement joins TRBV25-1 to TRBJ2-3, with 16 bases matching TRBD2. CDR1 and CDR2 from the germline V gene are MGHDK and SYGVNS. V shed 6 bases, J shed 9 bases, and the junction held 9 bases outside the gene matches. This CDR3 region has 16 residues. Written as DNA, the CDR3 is TGTGCCAGCAGACCCACGGGACTAGCGGGGGGGCTGACGCAGTATTTT. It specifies CASRPTGLAGGLTQYF.

The CDR3 is CASSGPRRVSSYNEQFF. The CDR3 nucleotides are TGTGCCAGCAGTGGCCCCCGGCGGGTAAGCTCCTACAATGAGCAGTTCTTC. The chain employs TRBV6-4 and TRBJ2-1; D possibly corresponds to TRBD2 (5 bases). From germline, CDR1 is MRHNA and CDR2 SNTAGT. Trimming left V 4 bases short and J 0 bases short, with 16 bases between. CDR3 length: 17 amino acids.

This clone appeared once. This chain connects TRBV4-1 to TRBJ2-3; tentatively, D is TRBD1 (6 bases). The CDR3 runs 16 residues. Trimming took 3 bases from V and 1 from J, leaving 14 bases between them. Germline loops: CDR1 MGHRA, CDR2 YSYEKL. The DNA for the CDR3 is TGCGCCAGCAGCCAGGACAGAACGACAGGCACAGATACGCAGTATTTT. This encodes CASSQDRTTGTDTQYF.

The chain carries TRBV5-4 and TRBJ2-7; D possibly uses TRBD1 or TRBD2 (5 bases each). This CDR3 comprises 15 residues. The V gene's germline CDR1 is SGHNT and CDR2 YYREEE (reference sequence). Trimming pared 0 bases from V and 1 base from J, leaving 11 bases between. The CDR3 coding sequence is TGTGCCAGCAGCTTGGGAGGGACCGGATCCTACGAGCAGTACTTC. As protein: CASSLGGTGSYEQYF.

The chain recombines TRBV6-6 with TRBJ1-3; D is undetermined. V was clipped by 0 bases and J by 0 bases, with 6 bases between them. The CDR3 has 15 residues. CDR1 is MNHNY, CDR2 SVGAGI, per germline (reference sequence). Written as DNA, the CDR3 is TGTGCCAGCAGTTACTCGAAGACCTCTGGAAACACCATATATTTT. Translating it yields CASSYSKTSGNTIYF.

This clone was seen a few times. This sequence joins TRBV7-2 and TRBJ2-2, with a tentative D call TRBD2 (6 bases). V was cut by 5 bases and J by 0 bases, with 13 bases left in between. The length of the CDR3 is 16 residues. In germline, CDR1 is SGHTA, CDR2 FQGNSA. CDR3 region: CASSPRQRANTGELFF. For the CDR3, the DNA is TGTGCCAGCAGCCCCCGGCAGCGGGCGAACACCGGGGAGCTGTTTTTT. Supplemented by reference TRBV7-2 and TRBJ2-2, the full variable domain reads GAGVSQSPSNKVTEKGKDVELRCDPISGHTALYWYRQSLGQGLEFLIYFQGNSAPDKSGLPSDRFSAERTGGSVSTLTIQRTQQEDSAVYLCASSPRQRANTGELFFGEGSRLTVL.

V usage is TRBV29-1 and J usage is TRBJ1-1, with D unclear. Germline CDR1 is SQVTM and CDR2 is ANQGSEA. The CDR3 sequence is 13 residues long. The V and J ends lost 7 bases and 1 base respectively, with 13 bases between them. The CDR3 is CSGRRQPNTEAFF. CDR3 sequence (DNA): TGCAGCGGGCGAAGACAACCGAACACTGAAGCTTTCTTT.

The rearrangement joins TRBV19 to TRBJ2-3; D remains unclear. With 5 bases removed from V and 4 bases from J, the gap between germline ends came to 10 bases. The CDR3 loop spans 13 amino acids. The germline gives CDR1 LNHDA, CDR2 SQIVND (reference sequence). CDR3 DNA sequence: TGTGCCAGTAGTGCCCAACTGGCAGATACGCAGTATTTT. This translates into CASSAQLADTQYF.

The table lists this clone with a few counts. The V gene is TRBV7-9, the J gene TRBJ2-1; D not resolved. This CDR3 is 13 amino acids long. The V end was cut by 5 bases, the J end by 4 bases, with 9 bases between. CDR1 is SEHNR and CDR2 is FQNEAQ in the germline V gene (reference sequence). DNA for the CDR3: TGTGCCAGCAGCCCCGCAAGTTACAATGAGCAGTTCTTC. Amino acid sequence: CASSPASYNEQFF.

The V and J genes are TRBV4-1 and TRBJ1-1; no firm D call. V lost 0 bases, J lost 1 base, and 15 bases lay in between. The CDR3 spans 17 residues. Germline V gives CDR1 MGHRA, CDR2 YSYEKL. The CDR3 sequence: CASSQDRGTGGNTEAFF. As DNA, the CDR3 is TGCGCCAGCAGCCAAGATCGGGGAACCGGTGGGAACACTGAAGCTTTCTTT.